This is a list of T cell receptor beta chains from one sample in a study of cytomegalovirus exposure and HLA in healthy donors. Only in-frame clones appear in the TCRdb table, and some are missing; sequencing was by immunoSEQ multiplex PCR. Here the sample spans around 150,000 clones, roughly 89% being singletons. Sequenced input: PBMCs. The receptors stem from a woman under 40 in good health and CMV-seronegative. CDR3s include the opening cysteine and the closing phenylalanine or tryptophan. D genes are given only for firm matches. Some rows have no size entry. The others give once, few or many, or a class for an expanded clone.

abundance	d_gene	j_gene	v_gene	CDR3aa	CDR3nt
once	-	TRBJ2-1	TRBV6-6	CASSLQYNEQFF	TGTGCCAGCAGCTTACAGTACAATGAGCAGTTCTTC
-	-	TRBJ2-7	TRBV6-6	CASSQGNPTYEQYF	TGTGCCAGCAGTCAGGGTAATCCGACCTACGAGCAGTACTTC
-	TRBD2	TRBJ2-1	TRBV27	CASSFSLAGEYNEQFF	TGTGCCAGCAGTTTTAGCCTAGCGGGAGAGTACAATGAGCAGTTCTTC
-	TRBD2	TRBJ2-3	TRBV28	CASSLLRLADSTDTQYF	TGTGCCAGCAGTCTATTGCGACTAGCGGACAGCACAGATACGCAGTATTTT
-	TRBD1	TRBJ2-7	TRBV28	CASSLYRDRGYHEQYF	TGTGCCAGCAGTTTATACCGGGACAGGGGGTACCACGAGCAGTACTTC
-	TRBD2	TRBJ2-2	TRBV19	CASSTLAGGGGGELFF	TGTGCCAGTAGTACCCTAGCGGGAGGCGGTGGCGGGGAGCTGTTTTTT
-	TRBD2	TRBJ2-2	TRBV11-3	CASSAGDTGELFF	TGTGCCAGCAGCGCGGGGGACACCGGGGAGCTGTTTTTT
once	TRBD2	TRBJ2-7	TRBV6-5	CASSYGLAVYEQYF	TGTGCCAGCAGTTACGGGCTAGCGGTCTACGAGCAGTACTTC
-	TRBD1	TRBJ2-1	TRBV12-5	CASNRGNEQFF	TGTGCTAGTAACAGGGGCAATGAGCAGTTCTTC
-	TRBD2	TRBJ2-7	TRBV7-8	CASREAGPYEQYF	TGTGCCAGCAGGGAAGCGGGGCCCTACGAGCAGTACTTC
-	TRBD2	TRBJ2-7	TRBV5-1	CASSFSSGGTYEQYF	TGCGCCAGCAGCTTTTCTAGCGGGGGGACCTACGAGCAGTACTTC
-	TRBD1	TRBJ2-3	TRBV18	CASSPKGQGAPTDTQYF	TGTGCCAGCTCACCTAAGGGACAGGGGGCTCCCACAGATACGCAGTATTTT
-	-	TRBJ1-1	TRBV4-1	CASSQGGLNTEAFF	TGCGCCAGCAGCCAAGGGGGGCTGAACACTGAAGCTTTCTTT
-	TRBD1	TRBJ2-7	TRBV5-4	CASSTMTGPPSYEQYF	TGTGCCAGCAGCACCATGACAGGGCCCCCCTCCTACGAGCAGTACTTC
-	TRBD1	TRBJ1-5	TRBV19	CASSVRDRGGQPQHF	TGTGCCAGTAGTGTCCGGGACAGGGGTGGTCAGCCCCAGCATTTT
-	-	TRBJ1-1	TRBV9	CATSLTGSGTEAFF	TGTGCCACCTCACTTACCGGGTCGGGCACTGAAGCTTTCTTT
few	-	TRBJ1-1	TRBV7-9	CASSIHSGSTEAFF	TGTGCCAGCAGCATACACTCGGGAAGCACTGAAGCTTTCTTT
-	-	TRBJ2-1	TRBV7-8	CASSLRGANEQFF	TGTGCCAGCAGCCTCCGGGGGGCAAATGAGCAGTTCTTC
-	-	TRBJ2-5	TRBV7-9	CASSRFDSQETQYF	TGTGCCAGCAGCCGATTCGACAGCCAAGAGACCCAGTACTTC
once	-	TRBJ2-7	TRBV6-1	CASTVRGVYEQYF	TGTGCCAGCACCGTTCGCGGGGTATACGAGCAGTACTTC
-	-	TRBJ1-5	TRBV7-2	CASSLISDQPQHF	TGTGCCAGCAGCTTAATTTCCGATCAGCCCCAGCATTTT
-	-	TRBJ2-3	TRBV19	CASSPGPARASRFADTQYF	TGTGCCAGTAGCCCCGGACCCGCAAGGGCTAGCAGGTTCGCAGATACGCAGTATTTT
-	TRBD1	TRBJ1-3	TRBV13	CASSLGQKLGGNTIYF	TGTGCCAGCAGCTTGGGACAGAAGCTGGGTGGAAACACCATATATTTT
-	TRBD2	TRBJ2-1	TRBV7-3	CASSLRGGRPNNEQFF	TGTGCCAGCAGCTTAAGGGGCGGGAGACCCAACAATGAGCAGTTCTTC
-	TRBD1	TRBJ2-5	TRBV11-2	CASRNRGAETQYF	TGTGCCAGCAGAAACAGGGGAGCGGAGACCCAGTACTTC
-	-	TRBJ1-3	TRBV11-2	CASSLGPAAGGNTIYF	TGTGCCAGCAGCTTAGGTCCGGCAGCTGGCGGGAACACCATATATTTT
-	TRBD2	TRBJ2-7	TRBV27	CASSFQGLAALNYEQYF	TGTGCCAGCAGTTTCCAAGGCCTAGCGGCGCTTAACTACGAGCAGTACTTC
once	-	TRBJ2-7	TRBV28	CATQAGSPYEQYF	TGTGCCACCCAAGCGGGTTCCCCCTACGAGCAGTACTTC
-	-	TRBJ2-3	TRBV5-1	CASSLGGPSTDTQYF	TGCGCCAGCAGCTTAGGGGGTCCTAGCACAGATACGCAGTATTTT
-	-	TRBJ1-1	TRBV4-1	CASSQAHLDRNTEAFF	TGCGCCAGCAGCCAAGCCCATTTGGACAGGAACACTGAAGCTTTCTTT
few	-	TRBJ1-5	TRBV19	CASTGWRNQPQHF	TGTGCCAGTACGGGTTGGCGGAATCAGCCCCAGCATTTT
-	-	TRBJ2-2	TRBV28	CASLGTLNTGELFF	TGTGCCAGCCTCGGGACTCTTAACACCGGGGAGCTGTTTTTT
-	-	TRBJ1-2	TRBV5-4	CASSLELDRAYGYTF	TGTGCCAGCAGCTTGGAGTTGGACAGAGCCTATGGCTACACCTTC
-	-	TRBJ1-4	TRBV28	CASSLDGRQAVF	TGTGCCAGCAGTTTAGATGGCAGGCAGGCTGTTTTT
-	-	TRBJ1-2	TRBV28	CASSSLGANYGYTF	TGTGCCAGCAGTTCCCTGGGAGCTAACTATGGCTACACCTTC
-	TRBD1	TRBJ2-4	TRBV4-1	CASSRPTGTEIQYF	TGCGCCAGCAGCCGTCCGACAGGGACAGAAATTCAGTACTTC
-	TRBD1	TRBJ2-1	TRBV27	CASISLGTGSNEQFF	TGTGCCAGCATTTCCCTAGGGACAGGGAGCAATGAGCAGTTCTTC
once	TRBD1	TRBJ2-2	TRBV19	CASSQYSGGRGTGELFF	TGTGCCAGTAGCCAGTACTCAGGGGGTCGCGGCACCGGGGAGCTGTTTTTT
-	-	TRBJ1-5	TRBV7-2	CASTQNTPGIDQPQHF	TGTGCCAGCACCCAAAATACCCCGGGAATTGATCAGCCCCAGCATTTT
-	-	TRBJ1-2	TRBV6-5	CASRRTANYGYTF	TGTGCCAGCAGGCGAACAGCTAACTATGGCTACACCTTC
-	TRBD1	TRBJ2-7	TRBV5-5	CASSITWDSPYEQYF	TGTGCCAGCAGCATAACCTGGGACAGTCCCTACGAGCAGTACTTC
-	-	TRBJ2-4	TRBV4-1	CASSGASAAQKNIQYF	TGCGCCAGCAGCGGAGCTAGCGCAGCTCAAAAAAACATTCAGTACTTC
-	-	TRBJ1-5	TRBV18	CASSPFYRGGGSNQPQHF	TGTGCCAGCTCACCCTTTTATCGAGGGGGTGGTAGCAATCAGCCCCAGCATTTT
-	-	TRBJ2-5	TRBV7-6	CASSLGSGWETQYF	TGTGCCAGCAGCCTCGGCTCGGGGTGGGAGACCCAGTACTTC
-	-	TRBJ1-5	TRBV18	CASSPVGGVVVNQPQHF	TGTGCCAGCTCACCGGTGGGCGGGGTGGTAGTTAATCAGCCCCAGCATTTT
once	-	TRBJ1-2	TRBV7-8	CASSPVQTGRFNYGYTF	TGTGCCAGCAGCCCAGTACAGACAGGAAGATTTAACTATGGCTACACCTTC